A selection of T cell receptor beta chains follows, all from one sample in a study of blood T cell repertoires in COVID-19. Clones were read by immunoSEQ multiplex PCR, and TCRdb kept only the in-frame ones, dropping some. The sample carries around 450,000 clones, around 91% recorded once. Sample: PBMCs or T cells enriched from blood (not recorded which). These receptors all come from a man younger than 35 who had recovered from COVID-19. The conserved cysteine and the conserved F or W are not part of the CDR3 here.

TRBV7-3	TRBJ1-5	ASSSGTANQPQH
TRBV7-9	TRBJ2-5	ASSSNTGTETQY
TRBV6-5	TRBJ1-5	ASSSLVPYSNQPQH
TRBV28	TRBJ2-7	ASSPLSETLYEQY
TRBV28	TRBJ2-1	ASKGTSKNEQF
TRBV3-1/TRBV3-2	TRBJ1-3	ASSRAGPTGGPNSGNTIY
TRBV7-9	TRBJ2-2	ASSLGTGGVGELF
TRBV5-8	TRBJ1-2	ASSLGQGNGYT
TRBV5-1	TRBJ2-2	ASSLLTGGELF
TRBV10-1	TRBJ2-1	ASSGSISGRAGSGPSNEQF
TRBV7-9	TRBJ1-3	ASSYGTPGEGEEH